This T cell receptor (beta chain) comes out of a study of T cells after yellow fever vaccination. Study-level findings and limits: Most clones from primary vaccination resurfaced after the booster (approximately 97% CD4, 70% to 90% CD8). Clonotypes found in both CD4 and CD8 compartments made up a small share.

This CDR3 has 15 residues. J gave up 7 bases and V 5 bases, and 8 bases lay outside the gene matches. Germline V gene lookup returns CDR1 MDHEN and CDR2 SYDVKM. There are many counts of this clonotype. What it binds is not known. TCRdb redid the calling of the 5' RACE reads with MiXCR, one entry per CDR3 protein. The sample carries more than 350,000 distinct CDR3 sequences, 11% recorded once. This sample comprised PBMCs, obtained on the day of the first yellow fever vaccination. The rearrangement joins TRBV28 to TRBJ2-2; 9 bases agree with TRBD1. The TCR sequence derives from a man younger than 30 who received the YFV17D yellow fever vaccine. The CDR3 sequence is CASSPPTGGIGELFF. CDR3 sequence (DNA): TGTGCCAGCAGTCCGCCGACAGGGGGTATCGGGGAGCTGTTTTTT.